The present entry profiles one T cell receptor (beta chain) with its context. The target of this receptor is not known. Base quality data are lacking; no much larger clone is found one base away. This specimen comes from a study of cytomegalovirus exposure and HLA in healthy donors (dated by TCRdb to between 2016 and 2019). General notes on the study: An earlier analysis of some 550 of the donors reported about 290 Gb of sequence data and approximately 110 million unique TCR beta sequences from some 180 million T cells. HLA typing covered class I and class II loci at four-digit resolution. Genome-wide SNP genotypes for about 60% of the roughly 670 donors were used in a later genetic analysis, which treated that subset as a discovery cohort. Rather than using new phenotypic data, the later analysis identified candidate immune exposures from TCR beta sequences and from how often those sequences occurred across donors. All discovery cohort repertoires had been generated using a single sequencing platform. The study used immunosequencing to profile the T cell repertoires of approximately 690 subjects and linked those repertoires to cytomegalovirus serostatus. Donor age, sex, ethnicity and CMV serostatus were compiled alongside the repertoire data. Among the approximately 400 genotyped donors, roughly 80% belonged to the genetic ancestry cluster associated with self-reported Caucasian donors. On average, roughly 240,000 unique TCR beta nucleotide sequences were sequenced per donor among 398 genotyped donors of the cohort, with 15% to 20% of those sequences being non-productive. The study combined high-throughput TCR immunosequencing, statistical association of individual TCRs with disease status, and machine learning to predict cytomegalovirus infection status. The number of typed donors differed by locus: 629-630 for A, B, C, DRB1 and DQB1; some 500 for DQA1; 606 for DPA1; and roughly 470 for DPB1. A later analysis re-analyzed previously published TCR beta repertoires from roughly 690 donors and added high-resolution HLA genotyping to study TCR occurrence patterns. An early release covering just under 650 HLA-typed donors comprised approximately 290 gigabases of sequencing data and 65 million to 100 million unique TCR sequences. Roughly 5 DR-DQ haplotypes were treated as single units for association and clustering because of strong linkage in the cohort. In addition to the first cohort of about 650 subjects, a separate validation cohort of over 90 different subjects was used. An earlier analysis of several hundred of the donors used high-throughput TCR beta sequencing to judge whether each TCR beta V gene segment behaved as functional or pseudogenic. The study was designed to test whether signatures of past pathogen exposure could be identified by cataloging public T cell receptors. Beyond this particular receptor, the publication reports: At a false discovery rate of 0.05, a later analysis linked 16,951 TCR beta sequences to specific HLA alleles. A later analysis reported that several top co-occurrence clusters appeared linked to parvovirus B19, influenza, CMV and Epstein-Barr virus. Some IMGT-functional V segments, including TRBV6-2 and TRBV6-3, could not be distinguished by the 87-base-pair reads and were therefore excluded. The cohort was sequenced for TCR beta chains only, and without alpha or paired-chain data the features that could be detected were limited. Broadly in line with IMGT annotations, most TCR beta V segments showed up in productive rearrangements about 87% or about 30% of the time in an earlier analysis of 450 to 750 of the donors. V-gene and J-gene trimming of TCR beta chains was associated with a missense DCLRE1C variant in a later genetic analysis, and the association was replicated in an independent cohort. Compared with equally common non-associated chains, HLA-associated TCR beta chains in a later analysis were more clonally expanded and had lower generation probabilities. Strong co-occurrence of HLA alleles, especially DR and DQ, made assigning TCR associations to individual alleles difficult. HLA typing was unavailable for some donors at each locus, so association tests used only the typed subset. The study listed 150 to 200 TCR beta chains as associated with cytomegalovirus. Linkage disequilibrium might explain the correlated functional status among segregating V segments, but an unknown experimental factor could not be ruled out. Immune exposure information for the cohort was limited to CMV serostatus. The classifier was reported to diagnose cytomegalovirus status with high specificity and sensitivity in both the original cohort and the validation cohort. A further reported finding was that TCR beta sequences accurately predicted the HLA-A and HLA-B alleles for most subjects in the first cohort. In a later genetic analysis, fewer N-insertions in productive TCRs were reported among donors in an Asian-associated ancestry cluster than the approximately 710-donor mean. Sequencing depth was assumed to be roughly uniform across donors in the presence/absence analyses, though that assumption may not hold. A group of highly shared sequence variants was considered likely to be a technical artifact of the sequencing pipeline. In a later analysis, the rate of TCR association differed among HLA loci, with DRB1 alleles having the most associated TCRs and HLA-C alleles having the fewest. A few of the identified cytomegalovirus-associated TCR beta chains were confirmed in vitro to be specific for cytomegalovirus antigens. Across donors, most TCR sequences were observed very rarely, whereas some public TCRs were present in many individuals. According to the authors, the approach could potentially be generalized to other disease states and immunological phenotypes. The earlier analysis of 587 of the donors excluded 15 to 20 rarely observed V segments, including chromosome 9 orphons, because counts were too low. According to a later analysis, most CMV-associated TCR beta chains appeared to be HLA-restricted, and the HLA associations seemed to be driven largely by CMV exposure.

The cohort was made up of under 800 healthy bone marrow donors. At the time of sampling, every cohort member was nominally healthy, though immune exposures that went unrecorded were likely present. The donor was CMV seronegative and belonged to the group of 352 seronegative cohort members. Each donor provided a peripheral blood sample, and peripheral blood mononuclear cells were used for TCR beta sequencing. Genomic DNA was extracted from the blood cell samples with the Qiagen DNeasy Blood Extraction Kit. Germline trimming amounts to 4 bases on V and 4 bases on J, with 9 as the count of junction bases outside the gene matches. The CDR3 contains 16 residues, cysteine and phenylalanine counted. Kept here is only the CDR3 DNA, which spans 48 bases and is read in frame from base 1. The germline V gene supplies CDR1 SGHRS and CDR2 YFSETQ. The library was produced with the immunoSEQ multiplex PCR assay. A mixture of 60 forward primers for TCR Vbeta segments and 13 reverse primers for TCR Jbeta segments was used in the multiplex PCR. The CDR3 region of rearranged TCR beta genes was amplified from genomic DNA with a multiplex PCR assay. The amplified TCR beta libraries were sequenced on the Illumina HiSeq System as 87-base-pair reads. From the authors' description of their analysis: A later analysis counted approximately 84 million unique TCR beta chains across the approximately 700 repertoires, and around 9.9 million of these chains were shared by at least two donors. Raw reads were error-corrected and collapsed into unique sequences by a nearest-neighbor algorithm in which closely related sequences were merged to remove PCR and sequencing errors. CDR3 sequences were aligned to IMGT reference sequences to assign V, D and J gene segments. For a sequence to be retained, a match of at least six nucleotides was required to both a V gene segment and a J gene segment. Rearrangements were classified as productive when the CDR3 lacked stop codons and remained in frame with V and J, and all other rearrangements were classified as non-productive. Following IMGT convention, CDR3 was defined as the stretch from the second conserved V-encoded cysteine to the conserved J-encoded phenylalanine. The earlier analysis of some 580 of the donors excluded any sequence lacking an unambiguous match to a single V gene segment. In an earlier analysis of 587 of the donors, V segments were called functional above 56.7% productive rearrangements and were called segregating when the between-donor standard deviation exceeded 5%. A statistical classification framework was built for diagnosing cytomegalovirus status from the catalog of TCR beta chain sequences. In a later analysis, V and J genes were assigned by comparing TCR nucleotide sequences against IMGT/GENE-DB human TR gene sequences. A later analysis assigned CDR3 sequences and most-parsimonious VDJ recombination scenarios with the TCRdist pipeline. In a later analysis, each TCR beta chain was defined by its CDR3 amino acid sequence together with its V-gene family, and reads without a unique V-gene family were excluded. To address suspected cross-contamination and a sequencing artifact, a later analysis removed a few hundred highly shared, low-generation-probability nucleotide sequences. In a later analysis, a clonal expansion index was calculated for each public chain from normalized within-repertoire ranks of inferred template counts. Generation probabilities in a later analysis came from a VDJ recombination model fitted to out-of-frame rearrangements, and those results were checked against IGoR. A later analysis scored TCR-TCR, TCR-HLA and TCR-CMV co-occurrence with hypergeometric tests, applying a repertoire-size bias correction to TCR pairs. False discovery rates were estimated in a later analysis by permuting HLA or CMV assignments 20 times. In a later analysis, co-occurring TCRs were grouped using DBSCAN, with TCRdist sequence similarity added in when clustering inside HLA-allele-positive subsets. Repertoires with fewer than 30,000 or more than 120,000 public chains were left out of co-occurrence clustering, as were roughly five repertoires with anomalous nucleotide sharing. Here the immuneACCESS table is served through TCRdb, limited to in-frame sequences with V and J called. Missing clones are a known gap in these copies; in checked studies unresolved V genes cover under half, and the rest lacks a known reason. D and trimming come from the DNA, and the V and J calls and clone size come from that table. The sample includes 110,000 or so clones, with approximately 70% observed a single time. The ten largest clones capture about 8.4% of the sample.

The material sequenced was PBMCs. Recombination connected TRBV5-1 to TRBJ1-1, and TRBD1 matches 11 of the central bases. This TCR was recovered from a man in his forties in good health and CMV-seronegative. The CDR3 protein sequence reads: CASSAGTGGDGTEAFF. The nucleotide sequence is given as TGCGCCAGCAGCGCTGGGACAGGGGGTGATGGCACTGAAGCTTTCTTT.